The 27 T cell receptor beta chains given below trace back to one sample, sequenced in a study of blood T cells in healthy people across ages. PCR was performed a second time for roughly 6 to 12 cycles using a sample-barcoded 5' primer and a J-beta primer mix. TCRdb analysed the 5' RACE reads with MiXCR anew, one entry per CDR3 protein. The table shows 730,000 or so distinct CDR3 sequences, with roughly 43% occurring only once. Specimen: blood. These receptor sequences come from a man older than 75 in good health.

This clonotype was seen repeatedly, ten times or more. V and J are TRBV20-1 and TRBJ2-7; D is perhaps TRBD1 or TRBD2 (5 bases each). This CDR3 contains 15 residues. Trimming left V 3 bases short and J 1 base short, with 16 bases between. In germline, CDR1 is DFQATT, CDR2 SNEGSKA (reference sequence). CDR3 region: CSASLWDVGSYEQYF. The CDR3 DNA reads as TGCAGTGCTAGCCTTTGGGACGTAGGGTCCTACGAGCAGTACTTC.

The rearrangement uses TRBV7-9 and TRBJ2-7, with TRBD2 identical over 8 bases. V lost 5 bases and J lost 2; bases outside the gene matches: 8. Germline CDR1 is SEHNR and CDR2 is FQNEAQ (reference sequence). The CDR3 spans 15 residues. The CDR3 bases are TGTGCCAGCAGCCCAGACCCGGGACTAGCCTACGAGCAGTACTTC. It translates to CASSPDPGLAYEQYF.

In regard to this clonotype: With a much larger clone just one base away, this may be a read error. The CDR3 DNA follows: TGTGCCAGCAGTTACGGGCATACTGGGGATGGCTACACCTTC. This gives the protein CASSYGHTGDGYTF. The rearrangement uses TRBV6-2 or TRBV6-3 and TRBJ1-2; D call uncertain. Germline CDR1 is MNHEY and CDR2 is SVGEGT. The CDR3 extends over 14 amino acids. Trimming shortened V by 2 bases and J by 6 bases, and 13 bases separated the two germline ends.

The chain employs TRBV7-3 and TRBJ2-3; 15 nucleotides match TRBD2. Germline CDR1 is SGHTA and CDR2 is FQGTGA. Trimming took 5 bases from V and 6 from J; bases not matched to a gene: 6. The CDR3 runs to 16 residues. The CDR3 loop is CASSKGLAGGSDTQYF. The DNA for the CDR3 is TGTGCCAGCAGCAAGGGACTAGCGGGAGGATCCGATACGCAGTATTTT.

The chain's CDR3 is CASSVGETSRRETQYF. CDR3 in DNA: TGTGCCAGCAGCGTAGGGGAGACTAGTCGTAGAGAGACCCAGTACTTC. V usage is TRBV9 and J usage is TRBJ2-5; D is possibly TRBD2 (6 bases). Trimming cost V 0 bases and J 4 bases, with 16 bases left between them. Germline CDR1 SGDLS, CDR2 YYNGEE. This CDR3 comprises 16 residues. The full variable domain, in which reference TRBV9 and TRBJ2-5 provide the parts outside the CDR3, is DSGVTQTPKHLITATGQRVTLRCSPRSGDLSVYWYQQSLDQGLQFLIQYYNGEERAKGNILERFSAQQFPDLHSELNLSSLELGDSALYFCASSVGETSRRETQYFGPGTRLLVL.

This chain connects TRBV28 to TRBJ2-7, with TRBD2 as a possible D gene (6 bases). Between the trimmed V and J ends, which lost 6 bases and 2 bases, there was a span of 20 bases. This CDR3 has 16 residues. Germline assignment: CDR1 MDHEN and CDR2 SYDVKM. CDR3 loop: CASSHGTGAPPYEQYF. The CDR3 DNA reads TGTGCCAGCAGCCATGGCACGGGAGCACCCCCCTACGAGCAGTACTTC.

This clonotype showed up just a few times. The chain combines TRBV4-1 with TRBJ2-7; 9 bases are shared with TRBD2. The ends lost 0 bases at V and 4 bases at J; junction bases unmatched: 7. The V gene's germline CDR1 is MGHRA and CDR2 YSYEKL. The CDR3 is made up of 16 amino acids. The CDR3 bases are TGCGCCAGCAGCCAAGAGAACCAGCGGGGGGCATACGAGCAGTACTTC. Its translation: CASSQENQRGAYEQYF.

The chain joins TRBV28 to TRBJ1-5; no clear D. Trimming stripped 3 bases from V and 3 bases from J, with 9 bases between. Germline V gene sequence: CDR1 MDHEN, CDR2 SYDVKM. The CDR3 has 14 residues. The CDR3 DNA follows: TGTGCCAGCAGTTTCACACAGCCCAATCAGCCCCAGCATTTT. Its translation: CASSFTQPNQPQHF.

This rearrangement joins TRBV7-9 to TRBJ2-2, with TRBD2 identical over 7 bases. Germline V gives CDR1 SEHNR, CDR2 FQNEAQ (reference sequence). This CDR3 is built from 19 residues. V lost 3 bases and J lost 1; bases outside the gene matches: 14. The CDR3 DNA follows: TGTGCCAGCAGCTTCCCAACCCCCGCAGCGGGATTGAACACCGGGGAGCTGTTTTTT. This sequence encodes CASSFPTPAAGLNTGELFF.

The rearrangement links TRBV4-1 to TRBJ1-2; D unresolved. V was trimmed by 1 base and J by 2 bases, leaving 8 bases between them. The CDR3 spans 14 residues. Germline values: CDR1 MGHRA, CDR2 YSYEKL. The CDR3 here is CASSQGSLNYGYTF. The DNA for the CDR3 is TGCGCCAGCAGCCAAGGGTCGCTGAACTATGGCTACACCTTC.

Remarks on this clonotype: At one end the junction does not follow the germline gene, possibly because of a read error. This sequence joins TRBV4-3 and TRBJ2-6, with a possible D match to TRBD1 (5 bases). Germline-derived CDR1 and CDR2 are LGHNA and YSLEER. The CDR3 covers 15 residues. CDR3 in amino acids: CASSQETVGANVPTF. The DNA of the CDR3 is TGCGCCAGCAGCCAAGAGACTGTTGGGGCCAACGTCCCGACTTTC.

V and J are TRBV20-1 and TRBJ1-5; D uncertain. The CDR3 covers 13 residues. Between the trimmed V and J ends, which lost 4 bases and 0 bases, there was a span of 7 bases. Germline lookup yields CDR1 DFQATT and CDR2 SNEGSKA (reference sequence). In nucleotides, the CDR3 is TGCAGTGCTAAGCGATATAGCAATCAGCCCCAGCATTTT. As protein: CSAKRYSNQPQHF.

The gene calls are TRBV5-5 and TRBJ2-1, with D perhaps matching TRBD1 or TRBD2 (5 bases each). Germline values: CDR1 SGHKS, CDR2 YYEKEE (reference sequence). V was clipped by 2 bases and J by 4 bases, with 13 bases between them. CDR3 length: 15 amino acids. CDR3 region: CASSFRDQEYNEQFF. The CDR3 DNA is TGTGCCAGCAGCTTCCGGGACCAAGAATACAATGAGCAGTTCTTC.

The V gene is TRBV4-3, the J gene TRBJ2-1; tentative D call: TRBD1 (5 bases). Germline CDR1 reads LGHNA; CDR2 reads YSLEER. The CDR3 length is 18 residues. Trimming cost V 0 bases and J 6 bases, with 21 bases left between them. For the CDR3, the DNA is TGCGCCAGCAGCCAAGATGTCAGATTGGGGATGGGGCTCAATGAGCAGTTCTTC. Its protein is CASSQDVRLGMGLNEQFF.

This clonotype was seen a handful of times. The CDR3 DNA sequence: TGTGCCAGCAGCCTGACCGGGTTGCTCCAAGAGACCCAGTACTTC. Its protein is CASSLTGLLQETQYF. This chain connects TRBV5-5 to TRBJ2-5; D is unclear. Germline CDR1 reads SGHKS; CDR2 reads YYEKEE (reference sequence). CDR3 size: 15 residues. V shed 4 bases and J shed 1 base, with 14 bases lying between them.

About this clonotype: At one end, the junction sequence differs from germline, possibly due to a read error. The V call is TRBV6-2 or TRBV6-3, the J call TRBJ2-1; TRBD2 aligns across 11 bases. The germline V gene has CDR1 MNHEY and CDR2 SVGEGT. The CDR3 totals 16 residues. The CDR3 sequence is CASNTGLAGLYNDQFF. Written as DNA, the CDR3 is TGTGCCAGCAACACCGGACTAGCGGGCCTCTACAATGATCAGTTCTTC.

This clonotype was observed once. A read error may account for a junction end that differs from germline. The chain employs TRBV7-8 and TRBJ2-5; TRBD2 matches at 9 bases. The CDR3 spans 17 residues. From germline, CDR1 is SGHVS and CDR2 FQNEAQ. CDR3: CANSLAGAGQGSQTQYF. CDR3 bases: TGTGCCAACAGCTTAGCGGGGGCGGGTCAGGGGTCGCAGACCCAGTACTTC.

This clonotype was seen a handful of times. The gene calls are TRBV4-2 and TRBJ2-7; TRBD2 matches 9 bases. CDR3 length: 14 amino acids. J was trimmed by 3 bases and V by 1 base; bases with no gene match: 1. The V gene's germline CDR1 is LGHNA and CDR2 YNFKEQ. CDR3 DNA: TGTGCCAGCAGCCAAGCGACTAGCGGCTACGAGCAGTACTTC. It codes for CASSQATSGYEQYF.

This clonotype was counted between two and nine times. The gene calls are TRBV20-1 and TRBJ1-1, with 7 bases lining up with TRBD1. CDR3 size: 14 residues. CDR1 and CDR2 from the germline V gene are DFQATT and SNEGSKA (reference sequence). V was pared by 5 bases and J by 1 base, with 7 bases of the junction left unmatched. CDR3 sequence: CSARGTAQNTEAFF. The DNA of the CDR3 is TGCAGTGCTCGAGGGACAGCCCAGAACACTGAAGCTTTCTTT.

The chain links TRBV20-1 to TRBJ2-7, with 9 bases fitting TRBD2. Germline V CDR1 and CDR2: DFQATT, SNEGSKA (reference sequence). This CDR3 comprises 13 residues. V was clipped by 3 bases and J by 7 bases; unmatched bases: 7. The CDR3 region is CSASVGGRGEQYF. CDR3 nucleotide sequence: TGCAGTGCTAGCGTCGGCGGGAGGGGAGAGCAGTACTTC.

As DNA, the CDR3 is TGTGCCAGCAGTACGACCGGGACTAGCGGTGGCACAGATACGCAGTATTTT. Protein sequence: CASSTTGTSGGTDTQYF. The V gene is TRBV6-8, the J gene TRBJ2-3; 11 positions match TRBD2. The CDR3 covers 17 residues. The trim removed 5 bases at V and 1 base at J, leaving 8 bases unmatched. Germline V lookup: CDR1 MNHGY, CDR2 SAAAGT.

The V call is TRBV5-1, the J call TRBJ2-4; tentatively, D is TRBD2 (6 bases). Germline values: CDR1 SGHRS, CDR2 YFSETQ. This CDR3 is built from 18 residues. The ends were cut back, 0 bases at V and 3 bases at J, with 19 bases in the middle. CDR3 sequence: CASSLEGPSGRNKNIQYF. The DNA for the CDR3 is TGCGCCAGCAGCTTGGAGGGTCCCTCTGGGAGGAACAAAAACATTCAGTACTTC.

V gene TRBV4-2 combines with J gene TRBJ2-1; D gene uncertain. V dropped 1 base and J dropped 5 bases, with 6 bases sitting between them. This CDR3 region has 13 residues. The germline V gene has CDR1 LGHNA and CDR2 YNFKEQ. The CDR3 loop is CASSQAQNNEQFF. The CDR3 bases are TGTGCCAGCAGCCAAGCGCAGAACAATGAGCAGTTCTTC.

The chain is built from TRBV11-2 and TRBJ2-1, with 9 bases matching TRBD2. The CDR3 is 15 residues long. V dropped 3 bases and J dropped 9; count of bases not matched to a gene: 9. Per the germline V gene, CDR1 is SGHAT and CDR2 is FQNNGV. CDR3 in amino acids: CASSFEASGNPEQFF. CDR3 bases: TGTGCCAGCAGCTTTGAGGCTAGCGGGAACCCTGAGCAGTTCTTC.

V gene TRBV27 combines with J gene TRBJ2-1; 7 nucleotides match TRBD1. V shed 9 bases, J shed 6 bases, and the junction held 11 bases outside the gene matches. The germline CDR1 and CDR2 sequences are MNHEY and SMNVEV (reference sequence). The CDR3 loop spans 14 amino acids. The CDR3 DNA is TGTGCCAGAAGCCGGCAGGGGGTTTTCAATGAGCAGTTCTTC. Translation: CARSRQGVFNEQFF.

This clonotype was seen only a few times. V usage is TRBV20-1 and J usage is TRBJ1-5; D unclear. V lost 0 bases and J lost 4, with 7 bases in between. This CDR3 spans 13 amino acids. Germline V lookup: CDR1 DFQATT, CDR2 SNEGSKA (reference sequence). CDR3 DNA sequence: TGCAGTGCTAGAGATGAGGAAAATCAGCCCCAGCATTTT. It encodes CSARDEENQPQHF.

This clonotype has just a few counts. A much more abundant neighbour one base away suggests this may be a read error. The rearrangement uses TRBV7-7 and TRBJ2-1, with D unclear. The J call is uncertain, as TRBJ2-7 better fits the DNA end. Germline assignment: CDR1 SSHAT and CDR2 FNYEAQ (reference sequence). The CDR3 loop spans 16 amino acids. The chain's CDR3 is CASSHTQESSYNEQYF. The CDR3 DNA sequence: TGTGCTAGCAGCCACACCCAGGAAAGCTCCTACAATGAGCAGTACTTC.